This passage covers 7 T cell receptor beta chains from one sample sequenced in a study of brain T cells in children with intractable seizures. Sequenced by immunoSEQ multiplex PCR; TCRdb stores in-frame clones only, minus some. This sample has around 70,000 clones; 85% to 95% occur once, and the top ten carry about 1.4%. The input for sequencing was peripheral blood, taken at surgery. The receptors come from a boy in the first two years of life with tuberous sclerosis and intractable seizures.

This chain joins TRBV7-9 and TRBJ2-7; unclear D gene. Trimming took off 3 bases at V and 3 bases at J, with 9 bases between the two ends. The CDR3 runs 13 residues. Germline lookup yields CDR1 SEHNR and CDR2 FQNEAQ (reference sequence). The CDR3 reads CASSFLLGYEQYF. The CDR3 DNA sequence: TGTGCCAGCAGCTTTCTCCTGGGCTACGAGCAGTACTTC.

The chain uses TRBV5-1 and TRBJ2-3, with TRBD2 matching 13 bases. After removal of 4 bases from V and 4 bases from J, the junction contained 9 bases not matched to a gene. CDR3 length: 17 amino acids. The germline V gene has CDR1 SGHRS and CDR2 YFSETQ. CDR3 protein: CASSAGLAGVRSDTQYF. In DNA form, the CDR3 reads TGCGCCAGCAGCGCAGGACTAGCGGGAGTGAGATCAGATACGCAGTATTTT.

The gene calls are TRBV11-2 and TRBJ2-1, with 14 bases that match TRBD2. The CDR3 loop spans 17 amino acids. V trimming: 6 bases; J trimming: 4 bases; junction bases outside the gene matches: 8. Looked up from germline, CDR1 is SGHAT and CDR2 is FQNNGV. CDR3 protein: CASSYDRTSGGYNEQFF. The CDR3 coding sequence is TGTGCCAGCAGTTATGATCGGACTAGCGGGGGGTACAATGAGCAGTTCTTC. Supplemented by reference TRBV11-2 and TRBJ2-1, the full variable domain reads EAGVAQSPRYKIIEKRQSVAFWCNPISGHATLYWYQQILGQGPKLLIQFQNNGVVDDSQLPKDRFSAERLKGVDSTLKIQPAKLEDSAVYLCASSYDRTSGGYNEQFFGPGTRLTVL.

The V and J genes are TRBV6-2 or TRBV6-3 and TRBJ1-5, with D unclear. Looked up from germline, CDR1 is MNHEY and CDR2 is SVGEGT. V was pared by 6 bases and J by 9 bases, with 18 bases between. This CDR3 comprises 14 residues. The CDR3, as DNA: TGTGCCAGCAGCCCCGGACTTGATGTGCGGCCCCAGCATTTT. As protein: CASSPGLDVRPQHF.

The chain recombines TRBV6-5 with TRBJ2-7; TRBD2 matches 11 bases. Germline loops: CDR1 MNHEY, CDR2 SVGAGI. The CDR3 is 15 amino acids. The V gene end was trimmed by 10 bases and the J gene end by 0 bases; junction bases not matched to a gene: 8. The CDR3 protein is CAINSGTSGSYEQYF. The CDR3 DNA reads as TGTGCCATCAATTCCGGGACTAGCGGCTCCTACGAGCAGTACTTC.

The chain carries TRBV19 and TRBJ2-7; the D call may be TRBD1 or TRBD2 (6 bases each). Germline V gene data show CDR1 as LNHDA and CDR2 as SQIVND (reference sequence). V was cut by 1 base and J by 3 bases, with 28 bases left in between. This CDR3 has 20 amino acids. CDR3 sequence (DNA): TGTGCCAGTAGTATAGTCGTCTACTGGGTCGGGGAACAGGGAGGCTACGAGCAGTACTTC. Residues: CASSIVVYWVGEQGGYEQYF.

The CDR3 DNA is TGTGCCAGCAGTTTTGGAACGGGCGGGACTAGCGTGCCCTACGAGCAGTACTTC. This translates into CASSFGTGGTSVPYEQYF. The genes are TRBV28 and TRBJ2-7; TRBD2 matches at 10 bases. The CDR3 loop spans 18 amino acids. Germline-derived CDR1 and CDR2 are MDHEN and SYDVKM. V lost 3 bases to trimming and J lost 2 bases; unmatched junction nucleotides: 13.